This passage covers 8 T cell receptor beta chains from one sample sequenced in a study of molecular identifiers for immune sequencing clone quantification. TCRdb redid the calling of the PCR reads with MiXCR, one entry per CDR3 protein. The sample yields around 460,000 distinct CDR3 sequences, over 20% seen once. The sequenced sample consisted of naive CD8+ T cells from blood, with Jurkat cell RNA spiked in. Stated subset: FACS-sorted CD8+CD4-CCR7+CD45RA+ naive T cells. These receptor sequences come from a human donor in good health. Some libraries in this study had Jurkat cell RNA spiked in.

This clonotype showed up many times. The gene calls are TRBV5-1 and TRBJ2-7, with D possibly being TRBD2 (6 bases). Per germline, CDR1 SGHRS and CDR2 YFSETQ. V lost 3 bases and J lost 5, with 21 bases in between. The CDR3 contains 16 residues. CDR3 sequence reads: CASSSVGERELDEQYF. CDR3 nucleotides: TGCGCCAGCAGCTCGGTGGGGGAACGGGAGTTAGACGAGCAGTACTTC.

This clonotype turned up a few times. CDR3 region: CASSYGPNTGELFF. CDR3 nucleotides: TGTGCCAGCAGTTACGGACCGAACACCGGGGAGCTGTTTTTT. The rearrangement uses TRBV6-5 and TRBJ2-2; D is unclear. The CDR3 spans 14 residues. Germline V gives CDR1 MNHEY, CDR2 SVGAGI. V lost 2 bases and J 0 bases, leaving 4 bases between the germline ends.

This clonotype has ten or more counts. The chain employs TRBV11-2 and TRBJ2-7; unclear D gene. This CDR3 has 11 amino acids. Germline CDR1 SGHAT, CDR2 FQNNGV. V lost 3 bases and J lost 4, with 4 bases in between. As DNA, the CDR3 is TGTGCCAGCAGCTTGAAGTACGAGCAGTACTTC. Its translation is CASSLKYEQYF. Based on the CDR3 plus reference TRBV11-2 and TRBJ2-7, the full variable domain is EAGVAQSPRYKIIEKRQSVAFWCNPISGHATLYWYQQILGQGPKLLIQFQNNGVVDDSQLPKDRFSAERLKGVDSTLKIQPAKLEDSAVYLCASSLKYEQYFGPGTRLTVT.

The count of this clonotype is one. A much larger clonotype is one base distant, so this may be a read error. CDR3 in amino acids: CASSRTEGHGAFF. The CDR3 nucleotides are TGCGCCAGCAGCCGGACAGAAGGACACGGAGCTTTCTTT. The V and J genes are TRBV5-1 and TRBJ1-1; D may be TRBD1 (6 bases). The CDR3 has 13 amino acids. Germline loops: CDR1 SGHRS, CDR2 YFSETQ. V was shortened by 4 bases and J by 10 bases, with 17 bases between the two germline ends.

As concerns this clonotype: No conserved phenylalanine or tryptophan ends this CDR3, so it is likely a read error. It is unclear where the CDR3 begins or ends on the DNA, so no DNA is shown, and the CDR3 is as TCRdb lists it. The CDR3 region is CASSRAPGRLLNTEALL. This chain links TRBV27 with TRBJ1-1. Germline CDR1 and CDR2: MNHEY and SMNVEV (reference sequence). The CDR3 numbers 17 amino acids, ends counted.

This clonotype was found many times. The genes are TRBV29-1 and TRBJ2-3; the match to TRBD2 covers 8 bases. V gave up 1 base and J gave up 5 bases; unmatched junction bases: 8. This CDR3 is built from 15 residues. Germline V CDR1 and CDR2: SQVTM, ANQGSEA. As DNA, the CDR3 is TGCAGCGTTGAAGCTGCGGGGGGCCCTATAGATACGCAGTATTTT. It encodes CSVEAAGGPIDTQYF.

The V and J genes are TRBV3-1 and TRBJ1-2; D is ambiguous. CDR3 length: 15 residues. V lost 4 bases, J lost 4 bases, and 16 bases lay in between. CDR1 and CDR2 from the germline V gene are LGHDT and YNNKEL (reference sequence). The CDR3 reads CASSPREGVFYGYTF. CDR3 sequence (DNA): TGTGCCAGCAGCCCCCGGGAGGGCGTATTCTATGGCTACACCTTC. The whole variable domain, filled in from reference TRBV3-1 and TRBJ1-2, reads DTAVSQTPKYLVTQMGNDKSIKCEQNLGHDTMYWYKQDSKKFLKIMFSYNNKELIINETVPNRFSPKSPDKAHLNLHINSLELGDSAVYFCASSPREGVFYGYTFGSGTRLTVV.

In regard to this clonotype: A much larger clone differs from this one at a single base, so this may be a read error. The V gene is TRBV5-1, the J gene TRBJ2-3, with unresolved D. CDR1 and CDR2 from the germline V gene are SGHRS and YFSETQ. This CDR3 spans 14 amino acids. CDR3 region: CASGLGSSPDTQYF. For the CDR3, the DNA is TGCGCCAGCGGCTTGGGGTCCTCCCCTGATACGCAGTATTTT.